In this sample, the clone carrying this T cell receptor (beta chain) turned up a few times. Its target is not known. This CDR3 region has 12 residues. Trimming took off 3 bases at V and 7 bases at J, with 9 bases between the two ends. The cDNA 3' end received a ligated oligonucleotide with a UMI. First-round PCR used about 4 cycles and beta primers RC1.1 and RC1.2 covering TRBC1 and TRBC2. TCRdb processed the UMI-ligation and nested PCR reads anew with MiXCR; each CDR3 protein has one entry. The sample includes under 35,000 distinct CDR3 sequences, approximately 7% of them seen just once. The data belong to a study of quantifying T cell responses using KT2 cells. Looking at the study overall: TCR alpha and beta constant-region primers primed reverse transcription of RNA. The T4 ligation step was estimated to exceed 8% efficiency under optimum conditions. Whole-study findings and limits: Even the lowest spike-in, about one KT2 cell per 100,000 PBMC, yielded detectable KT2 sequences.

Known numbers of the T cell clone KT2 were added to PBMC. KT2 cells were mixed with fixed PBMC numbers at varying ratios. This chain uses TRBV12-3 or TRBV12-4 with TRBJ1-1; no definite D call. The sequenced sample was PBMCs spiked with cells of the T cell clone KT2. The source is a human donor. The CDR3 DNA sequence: TGTGCCAGCAGTTTTGGCAGGCTTGAAGCTTTCTTT. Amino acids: CASSFGRLEAFF.